This passage covers 20 T cell receptor beta chains from one sample sequenced in a study of beta chain features in type 1 diabetes (dated by TCRdb to about 2018). The method was the immunoSEQ multiplex PCR assay. The entire isolated RNA was reverse transcribed using the High Capacity cDNA Reverse Transcription Kit, and thus expressed TCRB transcripts were sequenced. TCRdb re-hosts the immuneACCESS table, in-frame sequences only. Its copies lack some clones; in the studies checked, an unresolved V gene accounts for under half of them, and the cause for the rest is not known. The sample table lists 900,000 or so clones, around a sixth of them with a count of one. The ten largest clones represent around 0.02% of the sample. The specimen sequenced was naive CD4+ T cells from blood. The cell subset or site label here, explained by the study, means: true naive CD4+ T cells. Receptors were obtained from a woman younger than 35 in good health.

This clone was counted at least ten times. This sequence joins TRBV10-3 and TRBJ2-1; unclear D gene. V was pared by 8 bases and J by 7 bases, with 12 bases between. The CDR3 is 12 residues long. Per the germline V gene, CDR1 is ENHRY and CDR2 is SYGVKD. This chain's CDR3 is CAIATASNEQFF. The CDR3 DNA is TGTGCCATCGCTACAGCGTCGAATGAGCAGTTCTTC.

This clone has more than one count but fewer than ten. The rearrangement joins TRBV29-1 to TRBJ1-4; D possibly corresponds to TRBD1 (5 bases). Germline assignment: CDR1 SQVTM and CDR2 ANQGSEA. V was cut by 4 bases and J by 8 bases, with 8 bases left in between. This CDR3 has 11 amino acids. The DNA for the CDR3 is TGCAGCGTTGCGGGGGGGGAAAAACTGTTTTTT. It encodes CSVAGGEKLFF.

This clone was counted a few times. J is TRBJ2-7 and V is TRBV18; no firm D call. Deletions cut 3 bases from V and 5 bases from J, with 17 bases between. Germline-derived CDR1 and CDR2 are KGHSH and LQKENI. The CDR3 is 15 amino acids. The chain's CDR3 is CASSPTLKGRNEQYF. For the CDR3, the DNA is TGTGCCAGCTCACCCACTTTAAAGGGAAGGAACGAGCAGTACTTC.

The chain employs TRBV6-5 and TRBJ1-1; possible D gene TRBD1, 5 bases. Per germline, CDR1 MNHEY and CDR2 SVGAGI. This CDR3 is 13 amino acids long. Trimming removed 6 bases from V and 1 base from J, with 9 bases in between. The CDR3 sequence: CASRRQWNTEAFF. CDR3 DNA sequence: TGTGCCAGCAGACGACAGTGGAACACTGAAGCTTTCTTT.

This rearrangement joins TRBV9 to TRBJ2-2, with 8 bases fitting TRBD2. CDR1 is SGDLS, CDR2 YYNGEE, per germline. CDR3 length equals 17 residues. Germline trimming cut 0 bases from V and 2 bases from J; bases unmatched to any gene: 6. The CDR3 region is CASSVVGSGINTGELFF. CDR3 DNA: TGTGCCAGCAGCGTAGTAGGTAGCGGGATTAACACCGGGGAGCTGTTTTTT.

In its sample, this clone was seen a few times. The chain links TRBV28 to TRBJ2-5; no reliable D call. Trimming left V 6 bases short and J 3 bases short, with 8 bases between. The CDR3 is 12 amino acids. The germline V gene has CDR1 MDHEN and CDR2 SYDVKM. CDR3 residues: CASSLDKETQYF. The CDR3 bases are TGTGCCAGCAGCCTCGACAAAGAGACCCAGTACTTC.

V is TRBV7-2 and J is TRBJ2-3; D is possibly TRBD2 (6 bases). Germline values: CDR1 SGHTA, CDR2 FQGNSA. CDR3 length: 16 residues. V lost 5 bases, J lost 0 bases, and 15 bases lay in between. The CDR3: CASSPRLVRSTDTQYF. The CDR3 DNA reads TGTGCCAGCAGCCCAAGACTAGTCCGAAGCACAGATACGCAGTATTTT.

The chain employs TRBV7-2 and TRBJ2-2, with TRBD1 as a possible D gene (5 bases). With 3 bases removed from V and 4 bases from J, the gap between germline ends came to 9 bases. In germline, CDR1 is SGHTA, CDR2 FQGNSA. The CDR3 is 14 residues long. The CDR3 region has the DNA TGTGCCAGCAGCTTCCGCCAGGGCACCGGGGAGCTGTTTTTT. Its translation is CASSFRQGTGELFF.

The rearrangement uses TRBV10-3 and TRBJ2-7, with 10 bases matching TRBD2. Germline V gene sequence: CDR1 ENHRY, CDR2 SYGVKD. V shed 6 bases and J 6 bases; nucleotides not matched to a gene: 8. The CDR3 has 14 amino acids. This CDR3 reads CAIRKGTSETEQYF. Here the CDR3 DNA reads TGTGCCATCAGAAAAGGGACTAGCGAGACCGAGCAGTACTTC.

The chain carries TRBV6-6 and TRBJ2-7, with D hard to call. The length of the CDR3 is 11 residues. CDR1 MNHNY and CDR2 SVGAGI come from the germline V gene (reference sequence). Trimming pared 0 bases from V and 6 bases from J, leaving 3 bases between. The CDR3 nucleotides are TGTGCCAGCAGTTACTCGTCCGAGCAGTACTTC. Translating gives CASSYSSEQYF.

Only a few counts were recorded for this clone. At one of its ends the junction is not consistent with the germline gene, which may arise from a read error. This chain connects TRBV2 to TRBJ2-1; a possible D gene is TRBD2 (5 bases). Germline CDR1 is SNHLY and CDR2 is FYNNEI. This CDR3 spans 10 amino acids. CDR3 sequence reads: CASSVTLRVF. Written as DNA, the CDR3 is TGTGCCAGCAGTGTAACTCTGAGGGTCTTC.

Note on this clone: Other DNA sequences in this specimen translate into the identical CDR3. This chain joins TRBV10-3 and TRBJ2-1; perhaps TRBD2 as D (6 bases). The CDR3 has 17 amino acids. Germline CDR1 is ENHRY and CDR2 is SYGVKD. Trimming stripped 6 bases from V and 1 base from J, with 19 bases between. In nucleotides, the CDR3 is TGTGCCATCAGCGACCCGGGACTTCGGGGATCCTACAATGAGCAGTTCTTC. Encoded protein: CAISDPGLRGSYNEQFF.

This clone was counted a few times. The CDR3 loop is CASSYQDGGYYEQYF. The CDR3, as DNA: TGTGCCAGCAGTTACCAGGACGGTGGATACTACGAGCAGTACTTC. The chain recombines TRBV6-5 with TRBJ2-7, with D uncertain. The CDR3 runs to 15 residues. Trimming shortened V by 2 bases and J by 3 bases, and 14 bases separated the two germline ends. Germline-derived CDR1 and CDR2 are MNHEY and SVGAGI.

This clone was detected only a few times. V gene TRBV11-2 combines with J gene TRBJ2-2; 9 bases map to TRBD2. CDR1 and CDR2 from the germline V gene are SGHAT and FQNNGV. The CDR3 has 15 amino acids. The V segment lost 5 bases and the J segment 5 bases; nucleotides outside the gene matches: 6. This chain's CDR3 is CASSHSGSGTGELFF. CDR3 bases: TGTGCCAGCAGCCATAGCGGGAGCGGTACCGGGGAGCTGTTTTTT.

This clone was seen more than once but under ten times. This CDR3 is CASSSAGVTYNEQFF. DNA of the CDR3: TGCGCCAGCAGCTCGGCGGGCGTCACCTACAATGAGCAGTTCTTC. V and J are TRBV5-1 and TRBJ2-1; D may be TRBD2 (5 bases). V lost 3 bases and J lost 2, with 12 bases in between. The V gene's germline CDR1 is SGHRS and CDR2 YFSETQ. This CDR3 is built from 15 residues. Combining the CDR3 with reference TRBV5-1 and TRBJ2-1 gives the whole variable domain KAGVTQTPRYLIKTRGQQVTLSCSPISGHRSVSWYQQTPGQGLQFLFEYFSETQRNKGNFPGRFSGRQFSNSRSEMNVSTLELGDSALYLCASSSAGVTYNEQFFGPGTRLTVL.

This clone appeared a few times. This chain links TRBV5-1 with TRBJ2-1; D is possibly TRBD1 (6 bases). Germline V gene data show CDR1 as SGHRS and CDR2 as YFSETQ. V was cut by 4 bases and J by 13 bases, with 21 bases left in between. This CDR3 comprises 14 residues. The DNA for the CDR3 is TGCGCCAGCAGCAATAATTTTCCCCGGACAGCTCAGTTCTTC. The encoded protein is CASSNNFPRTAQFF.

In this sample, this clone turned up a few times. The chain links TRBV19 to TRBJ2-7, with 7 bases aligning to TRBD2. The CDR3 contains 14 residues. V was clipped by 3 bases and J by 3 bases; unmatched bases: 5. Germline V gene sequence: CDR1 LNHDA, CDR2 SQIVND (reference sequence). In DNA, the CDR3 is TGTGCCAGTAGTATGCACGGCGGGAGCTACGAGCAGTACTTC. Its translation: CASSMHGGSYEQYF.

The rearrangement uses TRBV5-4 and TRBJ1-2; D is uncertain. CDR3 length: 14 amino acids. Germline-derived CDR1 and CDR2 are SGHNT and YYREEE (reference sequence). V was pared by 1 base and J by 2 bases, with 9 bases between. CDR3: CASSLMDRNYGYTF. As DNA, the CDR3 is TGTGCCAGCAGCTTGATGGACCGAAACTATGGCTACACCTTC.

The CDR3 loop is CATTFLTDGTDTQYF. The CDR3 nucleotides read TGTGCCACCACCTTTCTGACGGATGGCACAGATACGCAGTATTTT. The V gene is TRBV15, the J gene TRBJ2-3; D is unresolved. Trimming took off 7 bases at V and 1 base at J, with 15 bases between the two ends. From germline, CDR1 is LNHNV and CDR2 YYDKDF (reference sequence). This CDR3 comprises 15 residues.

This chain uses TRBV27 with TRBJ1-1; D not certain. CDR1 and CDR2 from the germline V gene are MNHEY and SMNVEV (reference sequence). V lost 3 bases and J 3 bases, leaving 8 bases between the germline ends. The CDR3 sequence is 13 residues long. The CDR3 DNA follows: TGTGCCAGCAGTTTGCGGGAGGACACTGAAGCTTTCTTT. This gives the protein CASSLREDTEAFF.